Described below is a single TCR beta chain sequence and its context. These data originate in a study of T cells in Graves' hyperthyroidism and ophthalmopathy. The germline V gene encodes CDR1 LNHDA and CDR2 SQIVND (reference sequence). With 7 bases clipped from V and 5 bases from J, the junction kept 7 bases outside the gene matches. The CDR3 is 15 amino acids. Uncontrolled infection, other autoimmune disease, pregnancy or lactation led to exclusion. Clinical symptoms, serum thyroxine and TRAb, thyroid ultrasound and orbital computed tomography together formed the diagnostic basis. Amplification targeted TCR beta CDR3 regions from RNA transcripts. The HTBI primer set drove a first-round RT-PCR of the TCR CDR3. A single record per CDR3 protein comes from TCRdb applying MiXCR to the multiplex PCR reads. The table shows 640,000 or so distinct CDR3 sequences, with under 15% occurring only once.

The TCR comes from a woman between 40 and 50 years old with Graves' ophthalmopathy. What was sequenced was blood. The gene calls are TRBV19 and TRBJ1-5, with 11 bases that match TRBD1. CDR3 nucleotides: TGTGCCAGTAATAATGGACAGGGGGCTGATCAGCCCCAGCATTTT. It specifies CASNNGQGADQPQHF.